The next 20 T cell receptor beta chains were all read from a single sample in a study of beta chain features in type 1 diabetes. Expressed TCRB transcripts were sequenced, since all the RNA that had been isolated was reverse transcribed. Using immunoSEQ multiplex PCR, the repertoire was profiled, and TCRdb retains in-frame clones only, with some absent. The data show about 450,000 clones, with roughly 11% seen just once and 0.04% to 0.05% held by the top ten. The specimen sequenced was naive CD4+ T cells from blood. The receptors originated from a woman aged 18-30 years in good health.

This chain joins TRBV5-1 and TRBJ2-3; 7 bases match TRBD1. The CDR3 spans 14 residues. CDR1 is SGHRS, CDR2 YFSETQ, per germline. The trim removed 0 bases at V and 4 bases at J, leaving 2 bases unmatched. The CDR3 loop is CASSLVQGADTQYF. The DNA for the CDR3 is TGCGCCAGCAGCTTGGTCCAGGGGGCAGATACGCAGTATTTT.

The gene calls are TRBV15 and TRBJ1-2; no clear D. This CDR3 spans 13 amino acids. The V and J ends lost 0 bases and 2 bases respectively, with 4 bases between them. Per germline, CDR1 LNHNV and CDR2 YYDKDF (reference sequence). Written as DNA, the CDR3 is TGTGCCACCAGCAGAGAACTGAACTATGGCTACACCTTC. As protein: CATSRELNYGYTF. Full variable domain (rest looked up from reference TRBV15 and TRBJ1-2): DAMVIQNPRYQVTQFGKPVTLSCSQTLNHNVMYWYQQKSSQAPKLLFHYYDKDFNNEADTPDNFQSRRPNTSFCFLDIRSPGLGDTAMYLCATSRELNYGYTFGSGTRLTVV.

This clone came up a few times. The chain employs TRBV15 and TRBJ1-1; possible D gene TRBD1, 6 bases. From germline, CDR1 is LNHNV and CDR2 YYDKDF (reference sequence). The ends were cut back, 4 bases at V and 1 base at J, with 7 bases in the middle. The CDR3 spans 13 residues. CDR3 sequence: CATSTQGNTEAFF. The CDR3 DNA follows: TGTGCCACCAGCACACAGGGGAACACTGAAGCTTTCTTT.

The chain recombines TRBV7-2 with TRBJ2-3, with D unclear. The CDR3 is 14 residues long. The V gene lost 4 bases and the J gene lost 2 bases, with 10 bases spanning the gap. Germline V gene data show CDR1 as SGHTA and CDR2 as FQGNSA. CDR3: CASSYMDNTDTQYF. The CDR3 region has the DNA TGTGCCAGCAGCTACATGGATAACACAGATACGCAGTATTTT.

This rearrangement joins TRBV7-3 to TRBJ2-1; TRBD1 or TRBD2 may be the D gene (5 bases each). The CDR3 spans 14 residues. The V end lost 5 bases, the J end lost 12 bases, and 20 bases lay between the germline ends. Germline V gene data show CDR1 as SGHTA and CDR2 as FQGTGA. In DNA form, the CDR3 reads TGTGCCAGCAGCGAGACCGGGACGCGGCTTGGGCAGTTCTTC. Translation gives CASSETGTRLGQFF.

The chain joins TRBV4-2 to TRBJ2-5; D is unclear. Per the germline V gene, CDR1 is LGHNA and CDR2 is YNFKEQ. The CDR3 loop spans 15 amino acids. V was clipped by 1 base and J by 2 bases, with 11 bases between them. CDR3 region: CASSQGPENQETQYF. The CDR3 DNA is TGTGCCAGCAGCCAAGGCCCGGAGAATCAAGAGACCCAGTACTTC.

This clone was picked up a small number of times. The chain links TRBV6-1 to TRBJ1-2; D is uncertain. V was pared by 6 bases and J by 9 bases, with 14 bases between. The V gene's germline CDR1 is MNHNS and CDR2 SASEGT. CDR3 size: 12 residues. The CDR3 nucleotides are TGTGCCAGCAGGCCCCACACTGAGAGCTACACCTTC. Its translation: CASRPHTESYTF.

The chain recombines TRBV18 with TRBJ2-2; no clear D gene. Germline lookup yields CDR1 KGHSH and CDR2 LQKENI. Trimming took off 0 bases at V and 1 base at J, with 3 bases between the two ends. There are 14 residues in the CDR3. The CDR3, as DNA: TGTGCCAGCTCACCACCCATGAACACCGGGGAGCTGTTTTTT. This codes for CASSPPMNTGELFF.

A few counts support this clone. V usage is TRBV5-1 and J usage is TRBJ2-7; D uncertain. CDR1 and CDR2 from the germline V gene are SGHRS and YFSETQ. This CDR3 has 14 residues. Trimming removed 2 bases at V and 2 bases at J, with 11 bases between. Written as DNA, the CDR3 is TGCGCCAGCAGCTTCACGGCAGGCCCCTACGAGCAGTACTTC. Translating gives CASSFTAGPYEQYF.

This clone was counted a single time. The chain joins TRBV7-9 to TRBJ2-1, with D possibly matching TRBD2 (6 bases). CDR3 length: 12 amino acids. Trimming stripped 4 bases from V and 9 bases from J, with 10 bases between. Per germline, CDR1 SEHNR and CDR2 FQNEAQ (reference sequence). The CDR3 region is CASSSGGPEQFF. In DNA form, the CDR3 reads TGTGCCAGCAGCTCCGGGGGTCCTGAGCAGTTCTTC.

Comments on this clone: At the DNA level, this CDR3 is encoded by other sequences in the same sample as well. The chain couples TRBV7-2 to TRBJ2-7, with D perhaps TRBD1 (5 bases). There are 12 residues in the CDR3. CDR1 SGHTA and CDR2 FQGNSA come from the germline V gene. V was clipped by 2 bases and J by 3 bases, with 5 bases between them. The CDR3 bases are TGTGCCAGCAGCTTAACAGGCTACGAGCAGTACGTC. This gives the protein CASSLTGYEQYV.

The rearrangement links TRBV5-6 to TRBJ2-7, with 7 bases identical to TRBD1. V gave up 0 bases and J gave up 3 bases; unmatched junction bases: 9. CDR3 length: 16 residues. The germline V gene has CDR1 SGHDT and CDR2 YYEEEE. CDR3 DNA: TGTGCCAGCAGCTTGGCTAGGGACAGAACCAGCTACGAGCAGTACTTC. It codes for CASSLARDRTSYEQYF.

The table lists this clone with a few counts. The chain uses TRBV7-8 and TRBJ2-3; 11 bases are shared with TRBD1. Germline-derived CDR1 and CDR2 are SGHVS and FQNEAQ. The CDR3 has 14 residues. J lost 6 bases, V lost 3 bases, and 2 bases had no gene match. CDR3 region: CASSFGQGADTQYF. The CDR3 bases are TGTGCCAGCAGCTTCGGACAGGGGGCGGATACGCAGTATTTT.

CDR3 residues: CASSLSGGGYNEQFF. DNA for the CDR3: TGTGCCAGCAGCCTGTCTGGCGGGGGCTACAATGAGCAGTTCTTC. This rearrangement joins TRBV5-4 to TRBJ2-1; 7 bases are shared with TRBD2. This CDR3 spans 15 amino acids. Germline values: CDR1 SGHNT, CDR2 YYREEE (reference sequence). J was trimmed by 3 bases and V by 4 bases; bases with no gene match: 7.

V gene TRBV5-1 combines with J gene TRBJ2-2; D gene unclear. Germline V gene lookup returns CDR1 SGHRS and CDR2 YFSETQ. The V gene lost 2 bases and the J gene lost 1 base, with 6 bases spanning the gap. This CDR3 is built from 14 residues. The CDR3 loop reads CASSFIRNTGELFF. Written as DNA, the CDR3 is TGCGCCAGCAGCTTTATTCGGAACACCGGGGAGCTGTTTTTT.

CDR3 sequence: CASSQDLGTPREYF. The CDR3 DNA follows: TGCGCCAGCAGCCAAGACTTAGGGACCCCCAGGGAGTACTTC. V gene TRBV4-3 combines with J gene TRBJ2-7; possibly TRBD1 or TRBD2 for D (5 bases each). The V and J ends lost 0 bases and 11 bases respectively, with 17 bases between them. Per germline, CDR1 LGHNA and CDR2 YSLEER. The CDR3 is made up of 14 amino acids.

The rearrangement uses TRBV10-3 and TRBJ2-1, with 8 bases matching TRBD2. V lost 3 bases to trimming and J lost 6 bases; unmatched junction nucleotides: 10. CDR1 and CDR2 from the germline V gene are ENHRY and SYGVKD. The CDR3 totals 16 residues. The CDR3 DNA sequence: TGTGCCATCAGTGATTTCCCGAGCGGGAGCGTCAATGAGCAGTTCTTC. Translation gives CAISDFPSGSVNEQFF.

V gene TRBV5-1 combines with J gene TRBJ2-5, with 9 positions matching TRBD1. Germline V gene sequence: CDR1 SGHRS, CDR2 YFSETQ. The CDR3 spans 15 residues. Trimming took 7 bases from V and 0 from J; bases not matched to a gene: 7. CDR3 sequence: CASGTGYHHQETQYF. The CDR3, as DNA: TGCGCCAGCGGGACAGGGTACCACCACCAAGAGACCCAGTACTTC.

The J gene is TRBJ2-3, the V gene TRBV29-1; D not certain. Germline CDR1 SQVTM, CDR2 ANQGSEA. The V and J ends lost 4 bases and 3 bases respectively, with 11 bases between them. The CDR3 runs to 13 residues. In DNA, the CDR3 is TGCAGCGTTGGGGCCCTAATGACAGATACGCAGTATTTT. It yields the protein CSVGALMTDTQYF.

This clone was found once. The chain links TRBV18 to TRBJ2-5; 8 bases fit TRBD2. The CDR3 covers 15 residues. J gave up 0 bases and V 4 bases, and 4 bases lay outside the gene matches. The V gene's germline CDR1 is KGHSH and CDR2 LQKENI. The CDR3 reads CASSLGGRNQETQYF. The CDR3 DNA reads TGTGCCAGCTCACTTGGCGGGAGGAACCAAGAGACCCAGTACTTC.